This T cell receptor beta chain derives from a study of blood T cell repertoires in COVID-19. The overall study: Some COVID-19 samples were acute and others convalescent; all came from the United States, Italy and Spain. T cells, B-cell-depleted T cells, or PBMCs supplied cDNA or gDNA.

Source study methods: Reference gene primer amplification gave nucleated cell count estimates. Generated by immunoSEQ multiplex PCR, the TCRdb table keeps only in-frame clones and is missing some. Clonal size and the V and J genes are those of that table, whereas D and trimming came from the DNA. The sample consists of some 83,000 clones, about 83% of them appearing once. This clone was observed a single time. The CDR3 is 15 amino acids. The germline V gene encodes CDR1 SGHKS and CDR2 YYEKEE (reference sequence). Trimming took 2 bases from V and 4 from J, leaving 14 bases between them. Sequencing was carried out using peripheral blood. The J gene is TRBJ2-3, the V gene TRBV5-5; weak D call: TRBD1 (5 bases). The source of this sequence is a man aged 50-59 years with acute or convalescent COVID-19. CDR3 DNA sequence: TGTGCCAGCAGCTTTTTCCAGGGTGGCGCAGATACGCAGTATTTT. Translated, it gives CASSFFQGGADTQYF.